This T cell receptor beta chain was sequenced during a study of early T cells in non-severe SARS-CoV-2 infection. In TCRdb, the 5' RACE reads were re-called with MiXCR into one record per CDR3 protein. Of tens of thousands of distinct CDR3 sequences listed, around 11% are singletons. This clonotype appeared a few times. This CDR3 has 14 residues. Germline V CDR1 and CDR2: MNHEY, SVGEGT. Trimming shortened V by 7 bases and J by 1 base, and 13 bases separated the two germline ends. Sequencing input: whole blood. The V gene is TRBV6-2 or TRBV6-3, the J gene TRBJ1-1, with no clear D. This sequence originates from an adult who was a healthcare worker with PCR-confirmed SARS-CoV-2 infection or an uninfected control (not recorded which). The CDR3 protein is CASTLGRENTEAFF. CDR3 sequence (DNA): TGTGCCAGCACTTTGGGGAGGGAGAACACTGAAGCTTTCTTT.